Sequencing of this T cell receptor (beta chain) was carried out in a study of early stage breast cancer tumors. Broader study findings: Most shared enriched TCRB sequences were commonly generated ones. In most of the 16 patients, blood comparison separated tumor from normal breast.

This clone was counted between two and nine times. The antigen is not known. The CDR3 runs 16 residues. V lost 5 bases, J lost 0 bases, and 14 bases lay in between. The germline V gene has CDR1 SGHTA and CDR2 FQGTGA. Repertoires were generated with immunoSEQ multiplex PCR, while TCRdb's copy carries only in-frame clones and drops some. The table records about 72,000 clones, more than 65% of them present only once. Material for sequencing was blood. The receptor comes from a person between 55 and 69 years old with breast cancer. The J gene is TRBJ2-1, the V gene TRBV7-3, with D possibly matching TRBD2 (6 bases). In DNA, the CDR3 is TGTGCCAGCAGCGACCAGCGGGCCAGCTCCTACAATGAGCAGTTCTTC. It is translated as CASSDQRASSYNEQFF.